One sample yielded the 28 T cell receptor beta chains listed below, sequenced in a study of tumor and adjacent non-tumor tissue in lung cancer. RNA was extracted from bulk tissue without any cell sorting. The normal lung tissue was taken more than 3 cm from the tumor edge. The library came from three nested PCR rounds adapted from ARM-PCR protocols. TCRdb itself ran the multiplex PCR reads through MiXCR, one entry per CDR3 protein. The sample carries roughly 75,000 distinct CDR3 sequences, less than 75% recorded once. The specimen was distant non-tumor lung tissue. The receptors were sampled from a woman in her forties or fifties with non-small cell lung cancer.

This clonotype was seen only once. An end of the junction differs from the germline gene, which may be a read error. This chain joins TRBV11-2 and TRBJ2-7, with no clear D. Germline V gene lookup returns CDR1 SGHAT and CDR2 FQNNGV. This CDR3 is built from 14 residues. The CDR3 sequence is CASSLTLWNDGQYF. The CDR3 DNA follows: TGTGCCAGTAGCTTAACCCTTTGGAACGACGGGCAATACTTC.

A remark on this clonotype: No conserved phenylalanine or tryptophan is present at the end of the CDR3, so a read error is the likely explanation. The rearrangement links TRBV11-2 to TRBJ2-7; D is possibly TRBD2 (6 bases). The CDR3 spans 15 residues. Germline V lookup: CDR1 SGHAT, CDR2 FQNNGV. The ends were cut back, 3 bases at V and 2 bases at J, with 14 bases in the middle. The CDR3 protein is CASSFGTGITYEQYY. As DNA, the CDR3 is TGTGCCAGCAGCTTCGGGACTGGGATAACCTACGAGCAGTACTAC.

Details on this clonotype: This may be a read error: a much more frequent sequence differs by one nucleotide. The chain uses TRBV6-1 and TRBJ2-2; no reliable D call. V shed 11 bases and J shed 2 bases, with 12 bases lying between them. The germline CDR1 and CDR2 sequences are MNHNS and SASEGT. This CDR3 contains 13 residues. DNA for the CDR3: TGTGCCGGCTCACACCAAAACACCGGGGAGCTGTTTTTT. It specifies CAGSHQNTGELFF.

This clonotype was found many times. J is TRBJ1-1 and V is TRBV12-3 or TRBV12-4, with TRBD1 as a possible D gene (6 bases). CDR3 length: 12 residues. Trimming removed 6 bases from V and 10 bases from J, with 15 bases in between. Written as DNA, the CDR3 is TGTGCCAGCAGATCGGGGGCGGGAGGAGCTTTCTTT. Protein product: CASRSGAGGAFF.

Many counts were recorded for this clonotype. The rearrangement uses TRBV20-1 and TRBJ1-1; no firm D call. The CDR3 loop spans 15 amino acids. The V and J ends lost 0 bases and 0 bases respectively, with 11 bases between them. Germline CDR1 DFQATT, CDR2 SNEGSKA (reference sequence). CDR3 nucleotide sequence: TGCAGTGCTAGAGATCTTAATCCCATGAACACTGAAGCTTTCTTT. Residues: CSARDLNPMNTEAFF.

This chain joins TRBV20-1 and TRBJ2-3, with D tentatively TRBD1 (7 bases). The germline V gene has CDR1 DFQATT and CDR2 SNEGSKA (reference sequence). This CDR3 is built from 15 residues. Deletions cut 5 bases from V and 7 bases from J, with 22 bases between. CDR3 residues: CSAPSTGRKTNTQYF. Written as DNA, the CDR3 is TGCAGTGCTCCATCGACAGGGAGGAAGACAAATACGCAGTATTTT.

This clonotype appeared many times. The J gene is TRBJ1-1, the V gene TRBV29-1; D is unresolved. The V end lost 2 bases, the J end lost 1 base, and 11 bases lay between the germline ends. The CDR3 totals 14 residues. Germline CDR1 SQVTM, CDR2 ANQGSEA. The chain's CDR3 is CSVESVRKNTEAFF. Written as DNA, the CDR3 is TGCAGCGTTGAATCGGTGCGGAAGAACACTGAAGCTTTCTTT.

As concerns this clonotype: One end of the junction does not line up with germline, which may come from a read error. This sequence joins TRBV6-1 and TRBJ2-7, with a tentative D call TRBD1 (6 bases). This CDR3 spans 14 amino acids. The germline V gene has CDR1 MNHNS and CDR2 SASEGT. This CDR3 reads CASSHETGPYEQYF. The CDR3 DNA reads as TGTGCCAGCAGTCACGAGACAGGCCCCTATGAGCAGTACTTC.

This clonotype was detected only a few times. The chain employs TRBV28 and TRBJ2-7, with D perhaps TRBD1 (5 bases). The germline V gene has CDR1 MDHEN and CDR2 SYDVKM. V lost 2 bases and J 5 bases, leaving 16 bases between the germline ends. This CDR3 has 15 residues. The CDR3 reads CASSLIGAIGNEQYF. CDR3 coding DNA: TGTGCCAGCAGTTTAATAGGGGCGATTGGCAACGAGCAGTACTTC.

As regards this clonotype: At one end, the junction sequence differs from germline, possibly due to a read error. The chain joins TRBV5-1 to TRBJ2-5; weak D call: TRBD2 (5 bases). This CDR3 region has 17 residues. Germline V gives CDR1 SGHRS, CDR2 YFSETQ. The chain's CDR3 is CVSSPFGGGPSGETHYF. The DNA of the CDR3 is TGTGTCAGCAGCCCTTTTGGAGGCGGGCCCTCTGGGGAGACCCATTACTTC. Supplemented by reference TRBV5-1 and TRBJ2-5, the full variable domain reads KAGVTQTPRYLIKTRGQQVTLSCSPISGHRSVSWYQQTPGQGLQFLFEYFSETQRNKGNFPGRFSGRQFSNSRSEMNVSTLELGDSALYLCVSSPFGGGPSGETHYFGPGTRLLVL.

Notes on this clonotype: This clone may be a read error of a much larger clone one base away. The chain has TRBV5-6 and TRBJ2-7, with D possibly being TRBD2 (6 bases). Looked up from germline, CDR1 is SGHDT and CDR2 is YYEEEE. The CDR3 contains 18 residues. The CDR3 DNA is TGTGCCAGCAGCTTTATGTTAGCGGAGAACCTTGGCACCTACGAGCACTACTTC. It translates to CASSFMLAENLGTYEHYF.

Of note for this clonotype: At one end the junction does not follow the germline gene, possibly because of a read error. The CDR3, as DNA: TGTGCCAACAGTTTACAGGGGCGCGAGCAGTATTTC. The encoded protein is CANSLQGREQYF. V is TRBV6-6 and J is TRBJ2-7; 7 nucleotides match TRBD1. Germline V gene lookup returns CDR1 MNHNY and CDR2 SVGAGI (reference sequence). The CDR3 totals 12 residues.

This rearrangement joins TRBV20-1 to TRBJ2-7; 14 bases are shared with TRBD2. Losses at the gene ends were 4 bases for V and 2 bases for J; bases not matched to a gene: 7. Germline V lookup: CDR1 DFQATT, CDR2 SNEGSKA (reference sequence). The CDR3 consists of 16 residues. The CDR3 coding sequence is TGCAGTGCTATTGGGACTAGCGGGAGTCGGACCTACGAGCAGTACTTC. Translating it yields CSAIGTSGSRTYEQYF.

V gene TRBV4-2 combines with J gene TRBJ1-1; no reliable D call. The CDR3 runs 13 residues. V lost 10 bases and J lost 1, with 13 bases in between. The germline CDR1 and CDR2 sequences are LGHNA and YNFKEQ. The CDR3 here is CAKSQEWNTEAFF. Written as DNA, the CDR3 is TGTGCCAAAAGCCAAGAATGGAACACTGAAGCTTTCTTT.

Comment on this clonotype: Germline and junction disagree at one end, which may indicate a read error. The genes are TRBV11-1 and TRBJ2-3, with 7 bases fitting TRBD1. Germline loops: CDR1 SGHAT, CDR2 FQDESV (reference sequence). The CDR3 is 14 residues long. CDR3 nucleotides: TGTACCAGCAGCATGGCTACAGGGGCTAATACGCAGTATTTT. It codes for CTSSMATGANTQYF.

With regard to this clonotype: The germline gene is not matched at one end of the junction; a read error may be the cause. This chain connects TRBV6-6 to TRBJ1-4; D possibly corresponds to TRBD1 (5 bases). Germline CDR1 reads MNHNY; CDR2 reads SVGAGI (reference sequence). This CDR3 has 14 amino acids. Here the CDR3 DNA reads TGTGCCAACAGGACACGGTCAACTAATGAAAAACTGGTTTTT. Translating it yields CANRTRSTNEKLVF.

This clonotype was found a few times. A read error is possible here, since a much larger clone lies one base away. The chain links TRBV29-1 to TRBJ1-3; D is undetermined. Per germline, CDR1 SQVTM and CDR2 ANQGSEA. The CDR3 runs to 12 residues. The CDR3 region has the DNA TGCAGCGTTGAAGACGCCTTAAACACCATGTATTTT. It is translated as CSVEDALNTMYF.

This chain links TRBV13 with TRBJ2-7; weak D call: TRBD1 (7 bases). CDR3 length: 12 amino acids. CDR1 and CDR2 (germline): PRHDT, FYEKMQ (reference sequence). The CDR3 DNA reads TGTGCTAGCGGCCGGACAGGTGGCGAGCAGTACTTC. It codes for CASGRTGGEQYF.

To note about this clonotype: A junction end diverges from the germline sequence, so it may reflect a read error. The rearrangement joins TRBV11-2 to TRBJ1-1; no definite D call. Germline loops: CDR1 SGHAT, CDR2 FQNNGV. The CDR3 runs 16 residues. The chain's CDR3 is CASSLRVGRGDAEAFF. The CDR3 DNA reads TGTGCCAGCAGCTTACGAGTCGGCCGTGGAGACGCTGAGGCTTTCTTT. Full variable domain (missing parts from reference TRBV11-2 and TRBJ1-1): EAGVAQSPRYKIIEKRQSVAFWCNPISGHATLYWYQQILGQGPKLLIQFQNNGVVDDSQLPKDRFSAERLKGVDSTLKIQPAKLEDSAVYLCASSLRVGRGDAEAFFGQGTRLTVV.

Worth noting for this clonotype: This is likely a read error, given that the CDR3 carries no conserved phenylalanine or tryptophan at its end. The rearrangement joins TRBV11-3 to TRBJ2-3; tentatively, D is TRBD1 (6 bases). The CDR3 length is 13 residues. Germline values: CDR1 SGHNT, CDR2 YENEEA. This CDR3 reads CAGTTRGTDTQYL. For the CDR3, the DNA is TGTGCCGGCACCACCAGGGGTACAGATACCCAGTATTTG.

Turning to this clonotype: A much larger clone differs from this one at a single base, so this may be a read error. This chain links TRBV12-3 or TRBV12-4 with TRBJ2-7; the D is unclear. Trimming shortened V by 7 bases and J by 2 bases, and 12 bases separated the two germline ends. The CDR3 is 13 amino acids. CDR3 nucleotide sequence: TGTGCCAGCAATATCGGATCAGCCTACGAGCAGTACTTC. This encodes CASNIGSAYEQYF.

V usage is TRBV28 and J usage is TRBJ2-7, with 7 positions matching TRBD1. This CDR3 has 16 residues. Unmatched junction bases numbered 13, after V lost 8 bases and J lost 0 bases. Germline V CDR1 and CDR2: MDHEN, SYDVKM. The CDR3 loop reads CASRGRGSNLSYEQYF. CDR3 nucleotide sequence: TGTGCCAGCCGAGGCAGGGGGTCCAATCTCTCCTACGAGCAGTACTTC.

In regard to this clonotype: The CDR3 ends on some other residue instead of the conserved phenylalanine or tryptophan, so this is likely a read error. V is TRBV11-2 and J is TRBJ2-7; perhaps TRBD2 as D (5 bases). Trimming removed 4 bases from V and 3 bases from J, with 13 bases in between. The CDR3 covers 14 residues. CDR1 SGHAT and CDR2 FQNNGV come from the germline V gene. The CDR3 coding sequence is TGTGCCAGCAGCTCTAGACCGGGAAACTACGAGCAGTACCTC. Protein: CASSSRPGNYEQYL.

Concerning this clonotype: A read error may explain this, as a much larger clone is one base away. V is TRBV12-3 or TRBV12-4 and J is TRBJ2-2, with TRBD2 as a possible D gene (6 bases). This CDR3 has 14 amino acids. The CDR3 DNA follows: TGTGCCAGCAGCATTCAATCGGACGGCGGGGTGCTGTTTTTT. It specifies CASSIQSDGGVLFF.

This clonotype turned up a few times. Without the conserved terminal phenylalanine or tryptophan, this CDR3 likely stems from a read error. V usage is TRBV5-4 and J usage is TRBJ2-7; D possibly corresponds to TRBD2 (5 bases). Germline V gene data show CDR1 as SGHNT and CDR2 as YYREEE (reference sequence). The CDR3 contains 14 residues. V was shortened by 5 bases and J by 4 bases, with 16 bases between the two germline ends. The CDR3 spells CASSLSGSQYEQYL. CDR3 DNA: TGTGCCAGCAGTTTGTCGGGATCGCAGTACGAGCAGTACTTA.

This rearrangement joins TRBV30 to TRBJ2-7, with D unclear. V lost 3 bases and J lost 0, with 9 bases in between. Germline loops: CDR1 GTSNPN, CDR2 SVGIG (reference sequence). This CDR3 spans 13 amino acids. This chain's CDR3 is CAWRDSNSYEQYF. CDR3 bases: TGTGCCTGGAGGGATTCCAACTCCTACGAGCAGTACTTC.

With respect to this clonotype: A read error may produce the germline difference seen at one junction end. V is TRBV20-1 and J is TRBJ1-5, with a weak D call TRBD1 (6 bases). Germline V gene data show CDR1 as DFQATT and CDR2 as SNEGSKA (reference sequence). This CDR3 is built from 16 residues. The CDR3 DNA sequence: TGCAGTGCTAGAGCCCCTACAGGGTTCGACAATCATCCCCAGCATTTT. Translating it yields CSARAPTGFDNHPQHF.

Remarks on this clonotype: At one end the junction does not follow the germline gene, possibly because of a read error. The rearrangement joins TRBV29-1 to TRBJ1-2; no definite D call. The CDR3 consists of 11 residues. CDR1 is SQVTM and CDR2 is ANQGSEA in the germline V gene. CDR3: CSVESSVGYSF. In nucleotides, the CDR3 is TGCAGTGTCGAAAGTTCGGTTGGCTACAGCTTC. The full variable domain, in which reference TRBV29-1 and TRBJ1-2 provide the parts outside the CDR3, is SAVISQKPSRDICQRGTSLTIQCQVDSQVTMMFWYRQQPGQSLTLIATANQGSEATYESGFVIDKFPISRPNLTFSTLTVSNMSPEDSSIYLCSVESSVGYSFGSGTRLTVV.